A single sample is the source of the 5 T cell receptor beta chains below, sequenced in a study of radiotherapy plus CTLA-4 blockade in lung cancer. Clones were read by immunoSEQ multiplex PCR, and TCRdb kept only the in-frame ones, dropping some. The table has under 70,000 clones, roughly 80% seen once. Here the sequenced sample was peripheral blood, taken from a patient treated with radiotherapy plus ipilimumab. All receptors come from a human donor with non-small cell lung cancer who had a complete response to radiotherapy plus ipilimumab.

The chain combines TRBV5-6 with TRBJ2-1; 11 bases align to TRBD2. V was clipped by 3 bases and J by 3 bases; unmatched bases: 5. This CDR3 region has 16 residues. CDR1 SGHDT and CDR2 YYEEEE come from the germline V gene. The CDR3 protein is CASSSLSGGDYNEQFF. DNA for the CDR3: TGTGCCAGCAGCTCCCTTAGCGGGGGGGACTACAATGAGCAGTTCTTC.

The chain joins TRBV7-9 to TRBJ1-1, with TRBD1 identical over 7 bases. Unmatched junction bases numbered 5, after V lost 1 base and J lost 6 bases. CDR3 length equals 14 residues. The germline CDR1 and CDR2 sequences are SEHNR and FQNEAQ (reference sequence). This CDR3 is CASSLGQGRPEAFF. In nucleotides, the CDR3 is TGTGCCAGCAGCTTAGGACAGGGCCGCCCTGAAGCTTTCTTT.

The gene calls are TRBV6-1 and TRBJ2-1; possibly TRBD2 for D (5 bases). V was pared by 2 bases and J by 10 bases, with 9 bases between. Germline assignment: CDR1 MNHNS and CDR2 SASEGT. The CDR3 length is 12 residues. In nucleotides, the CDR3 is TGTGCCAGCAGTGAATCTGAGCGGGAGCAGTTCTTC. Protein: CASSESEREQFF.

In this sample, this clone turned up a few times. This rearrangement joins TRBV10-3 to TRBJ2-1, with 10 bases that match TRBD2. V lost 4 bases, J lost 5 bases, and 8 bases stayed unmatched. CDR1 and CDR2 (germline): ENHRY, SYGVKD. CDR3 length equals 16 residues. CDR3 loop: CAISGLAGGANNEQFF. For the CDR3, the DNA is TGTGCCATCAGTGGTTTAGCGGGGGGCGCCAACAATGAGCAGTTCTTC.

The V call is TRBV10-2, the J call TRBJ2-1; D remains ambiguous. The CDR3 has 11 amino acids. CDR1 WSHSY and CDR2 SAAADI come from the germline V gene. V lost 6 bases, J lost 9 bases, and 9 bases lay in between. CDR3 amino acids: CASRSLGEQFF. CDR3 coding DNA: TGCGCCAGCAGGTCCCTAGGTGAGCAGTTCTTC.